This T cell receptor beta chain was sequenced in a study of blood T cell repertoires in COVID-19. Clones were sequenced by immunoSEQ multiplex PCR, and TCRdb holds only the in-frame ones, with some missing. The profile shows more than 95,000 clones, 88% of them singletons. The CDR3 consists of 15 residues. Unmatched junction bases numbered 5, after V lost 2 bases and J lost 1 base. Germline assignment: CDR1 SEHNR and CDR2 FQNEAQ (reference sequence). The chain joins TRBV7-9 to TRBJ2-7, with TRBD1 matching 7 bases. The sample comprised peripheral blood. The origin of this receptor is a man aged 45 to 65 with acute or convalescent COVID-19. CDR3 DNA sequence: TGTGCCAGCAGCTTACAGGGACAGTGGTCCTACGAGCAGTACTTC. As protein: CASSLQGQWSYEQYF.